This T cell receptor (beta chain) was sequenced during a study of blood T cell repertoires in COVID-19. Study summary: T cells, B-cell-depleted T cells, or PBMCs supplied cDNA or gDNA.

As originally analysed: Nucleated cell counts were estimated from reference gene primer amplification. Repertoires were generated with immunoSEQ multiplex PCR, while TCRdb's copy carries only in-frame clones and drops some. The V and J calls and the clone size are those of that table, but D and trimming were determined from the DNA. The profile shows about 160,000 clones, 85% to 95% of them singletons. After removal of 1 base from V and 0 bases from J, the junction contained 6 bases not matched to a gene. The germline V gene has CDR1 GTSNPN and CDR2 SVGIG (reference sequence). CDR3 length equals 18 residues.

The sample taken for sequencing was peripheral blood. The genes are TRBV30 and TRBJ1-6; 10 nucleotides agree with TRBD1. This sequence originates from a woman in her forties or fifties with acute or convalescent COVID-19. The CDR3 loop is CAWSGGTGASSYNSPLHF. CDR3 DNA: TGTGCCTGGAGTGGAGGGACAGGGGCCAGCTCCTATAATTCACCCCTCCACTTT.